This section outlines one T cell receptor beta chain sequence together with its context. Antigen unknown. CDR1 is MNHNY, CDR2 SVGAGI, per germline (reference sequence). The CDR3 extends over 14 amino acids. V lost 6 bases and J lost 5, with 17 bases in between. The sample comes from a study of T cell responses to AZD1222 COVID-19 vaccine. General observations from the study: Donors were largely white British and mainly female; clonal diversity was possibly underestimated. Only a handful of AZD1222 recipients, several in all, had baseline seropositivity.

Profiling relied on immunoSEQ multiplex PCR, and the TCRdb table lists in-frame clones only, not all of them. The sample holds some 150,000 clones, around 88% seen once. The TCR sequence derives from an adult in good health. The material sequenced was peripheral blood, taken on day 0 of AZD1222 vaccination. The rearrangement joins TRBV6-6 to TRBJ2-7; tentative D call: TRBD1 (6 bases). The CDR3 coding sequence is TGTGCCAGCAGGGGATCAGGGGTGGTCCACGAGCAGTACTTC. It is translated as CASRGSGVVHEQYF.